This T cell receptor beta chain originates from a study of T cells after yellow fever vaccination. Across the study: Preparation of fractions with low cell numbers was performed using SMART-Seq v4 Ultra Low Input. Whole-study findings and limits: It was a weaker secondary response, yet one that peaked faster, at day 5 versus 15. Repertoires obtained by FACS sorting could include abundant clonotypes that entered as contaminants from the bulk population.

This clonotype turned up a few times. Antigen unknown. Synthesis of TCR cDNA relied on 5'RACE template switching, which attached a universal primer site and UMIs. MiXCR, run by TCRdb on the 5' RACE reads, gives a single entry per CDR3 protein. The data contain some 250,000 distinct CDR3 sequences, 6.9% of them singletons. This CDR3 has 16 residues. The ends were cut back, 3 bases at V and 0 bases at J, with 15 bases in the middle. Germline CDR1 DFQATT, CDR2 SNEGSKA (reference sequence). This TCR was sampled from a man in his thirties or forties who received the YFV17D yellow fever vaccine. This material consisted of CD4+ T cells sorted from PBMCs, taken 15 days after the yellow fever booster vaccination. The chain combines TRBV20-1 with TRBJ1-5; D remains ambiguous. The CDR3 coding sequence is TGCAGTGCTAGTAAGGGAGGGATGTATAGCAATCAGCCCCAGCATTTT. Residues: CSASKGGMYSNQPQHF.